The 18 T cell receptor beta chains presented below share a single source sample, sequenced in a study of shared clonotypes between healthy human individuals. CD45RO-negative, CCR7-positively selected cells formed the naive CD8 fraction, excluding terminally differentiated effector memory CD45RA+ cells. Profiled with immunoSEQ multiplex PCR; TCRdb holds only in-frame clones, not every one. The sample carries around 550,000 clones, around 95% recorded once. The sample comprised naive CD8+ T cells sorted from blood. Receptor source: a young woman in good health.

This chain connects TRBV4-1 to TRBJ2-3, with D unresolved. Deletions cut 3 bases from V and 2 bases from J, with 9 bases between. Germline V gives CDR1 MGHRA, CDR2 YSYEKL. There are 14 residues in the CDR3. The CDR3 nucleotides read TGCGCCAGCAGCCAGTTTCAATTCACAGATACGCAGTATTTT. It codes for CASSQFQFTDTQYF.

The V and J genes are TRBV7-2 and TRBJ2-7, with D possibly TRBD1 on 6 matching bases. Germline V gene data show CDR1 as SGHTA and CDR2 as FQGNSA. Trimming cost V 5 bases and J 2 bases, with 13 bases left between them. The CDR3 extends over 14 amino acids. As DNA, the CDR3 is TGTGCCAGCAGCCCCACAGGGTTTCCCTACGAGCAGTACTTC. Encoded protein: CASSPTGFPYEQYF.

This chain joins TRBV29-1 and TRBJ1-1; D is ambiguous. Germline CDR1 SQVTM, CDR2 ANQGSEA. The CDR3 runs 13 residues. V was cut by 3 bases and J by 4 bases, with 12 bases left in between. CDR3 amino acids: CSVDPDRSTEAFF. CDR3 bases: TGCAGCGTTGATCCAGACCGTAGCACTGAAGCTTTCTTT.

In this sample, this clone turned up a few times. The V gene is TRBV13, the J gene TRBJ2-7; D is ambiguous. The V gene lost 4 bases and the J gene lost 3 bases, with 7 bases spanning the gap. The CDR3 is made up of 12 amino acids. CDR1 is PRHDT and CDR2 is FYEKMQ in the germline V gene (reference sequence). CDR3 residues: CASSSWRYEQYF. In DNA form, the CDR3 reads TGTGCCAGCAGCTCGTGGCGCTACGAGCAGTACTTC.

J is TRBJ2-3 and V is TRBV4-2, with no clear D. This CDR3 has 15 residues. V was clipped by 0 bases and J by 6 bases, with 13 bases between them. Germline assignment: CDR1 LGHNA and CDR2 YNFKEQ. DNA of the CDR3: TGTGCCAGCAGCCAAGAGGGCGCCAGAATCGATACGCAGTATTTT. Protein: CASSQEGARIDTQYF.

The rearrangement uses TRBV9 and TRBJ2-1; D unclear. V was clipped by 4 bases and J by 4 bases, with 12 bases between them. The CDR3 has 14 residues. The V gene's germline CDR1 is SGDLS and CDR2 YYNGEE. The CDR3 DNA sequence: TGTGCCAGCAGCCCCCACAAGAGGTACAATGAGCAGTTCTTC. Protein product: CASSPHKRYNEQFF.

A single count supports this clone. The V gene is TRBV7-8, the J gene TRBJ2-1; the match to TRBD2 covers 11 bases. Germline loops: CDR1 SGHVS, CDR2 FQNEAQ. CDR3 length equals 17 residues. V lost 4 bases, J lost 5 bases, and 10 bases stayed unmatched. CDR3 region: CASSSEPGLAEHNEQFF. The CDR3 nucleotides are TGTGCCAGCAGCTCCGAACCGGGACTAGCGGAACACAATGAGCAGTTCTTC.

The V and J genes are TRBV19 and TRBJ1-5, with unresolved D. The germline gives CDR1 LNHDA, CDR2 SQIVND (reference sequence). The CDR3 is 15 residues long. V was clipped by 5 bases and J by 0 bases, with 11 bases between them. CDR3 residues: CASSLWAASNQPQHF. Written as DNA, the CDR3 is TGTGCCAGTAGTTTGTGGGCGGCTAGCAATCAGCCCCAGCATTTT. The variable domain in full, with the rest retrieved from reference TRBV19 and TRBJ1-5, is DGGITQSPKYLFRKEGQNVTLSCEQNLNHDAMYWYRQDPGQGLRLIYYSQIVNDFQKGDIAEGYSVSREKKESFPLTVTSAQKNPTAFYLCASSLWAASNQPQHFGDGTRLSIL.

CDR3 in DNA: TGCGCCAGCAGCCAAGTCAGGGGGGAGGGTGGCTACACCTTC. Its translation: CASSQVRGEGGYTF. V is TRBV4-1 and J is TRBJ1-2; TRBD1 agrees at 7 bases. Trimming at V came to 1 base and at J to 7 bases, leaving 6 bases not matched to a gene. The CDR3 sequence is 14 residues long. The V gene's germline CDR1 is MGHRA and CDR2 YSYEKL.

V and J are TRBV7-6 and TRBJ2-3; TRBD1 is a possible D gene (6 bases). V shed 6 bases and J shed 2 bases, with 21 bases lying between them. Germline V gene data show CDR1 as SGHVS and CDR2 as FNYEAQ. The CDR3 is made up of 17 amino acids. The CDR3 reads CASRYFPPGHTTDTQYF. In DNA, the CDR3 is TGTGCCAGCAGATACTTCCCTCCGGGACATACCACAGATACGCAGTATTTT.

The J gene is TRBJ1-5, the V gene TRBV12-2; the table's D call TRBD1 went unverified against the DNA. TRBV12-2 is given as a pseudogene. The CDR3 has 16 residues. The CDR3 sequence is CASRLEPTGSNQPQHF. The CDR3 nucleotides read TGTGCAAGTCGCTTGGAACCGACAGGGTCGAATCAGCCCCAGCATTTT.

Of note for this clone: Other DNA sequences of this sample code for an identical CDR3. The chain recombines TRBV19 with TRBJ1-1; a possible D gene is TRBD1 (5 bases). CDR3 length: 13 residues. The germline gives CDR1 LNHDA, CDR2 SQIVND (reference sequence). Trimming cost V 6 bases and J 1 base, with 9 bases left between them. The CDR3 sequence: CASSMTENTEAFF. In DNA, the CDR3 is TGTGCCAGTAGCATGACAGAGAACACTGAAGCTTTCTTT.

The CDR3 loop reads CASSEVAGNTIYF. The CDR3 coding sequence is TGTGCCAGCAGTGAGGTGGCTGGAAACACCATATATTTT. The chain recombines TRBV28 with TRBJ1-3; D is unclear. The CDR3 extends over 13 amino acids. Germline V lookup: CDR1 MDHEN, CDR2 SYDVKM. Trimming removed 5 bases at V and 2 bases at J, with 7 bases between.

V and J are TRBV19 and TRBJ2-7; 7 nucleotides match TRBD1. With V trimmed by 9 bases and J by 6 bases, 8 bases remained unmatched. Germline V lookup: CDR1 LNHDA, CDR2 SQIVND (reference sequence). The CDR3 runs to 12 residues. The CDR3 spells CASKTGYGEQYF. The DNA of the CDR3 is TGTGCCAGCAAGACAGGGTACGGCGAGCAGTACTTC.

This chain uses TRBV27 with TRBJ1-2; D gene ambiguous. Deletions cut 9 bases from V and 4 bases from J, with 18 bases between. The CDR3 has 14 residues. Germline loops: CDR1 MNHEY, CDR2 SMNVEV (reference sequence). CDR3 sequence: CARLSFREIYGYTF. CDR3 nucleotides: TGTGCCAGGCTGAGTTTTAGGGAGATCTATGGCTACACCTTC.

This rearrangement joins TRBV21-1 to TRBJ2-5; TRBD2 is the table's D call, not checked against the DNA. TRBV21-1 is labeled a pseudogene. The CDR3 sequence is 13 residues long. The CDR3 loop is CASITGKGETQYF. CDR3 in DNA: TGTGCCAGCATAACGGGGAAAGGGGAGACCCAGTACTTC.

The CDR3 nucleotides are TGTGCCTGGAGCCCTATTAGCGGGACCTACAATGAGCAGTTCTTC. Protein: CAWSPISGTYNEQFF. This chain links TRBV30 with TRBJ2-1; 8 nucleotides line up with TRBD2. V lost 3 bases, J lost 2 bases, and 6 bases stayed unmatched. CDR3 length: 15 amino acids. Germline V gene lookup returns CDR1 GTSNPN and CDR2 SVGIG (reference sequence).

The chain links TRBV9 to TRBJ2-2, with D hard to call. Per germline, CDR1 SGDLS and CDR2 YYNGEE. This CDR3 contains 14 residues. V was shortened by 4 bases and J by 4 bases, with 11 bases between the two germline ends. DNA of the CDR3: TGTGCCAGCAGCCTGAGCGTAGGCACCGGGGAGCTGTTTTTT. This codes for CASSLSVGTGELFF.